The text below deals with one TCR beta chain. The antigen remains unidentified. This sample is drawn from a study of cytomegalovirus exposure and HLA in healthy donors. Across the whole study: Earlier, approximately 180 million T cells were analyzed, and 95 million to 140 million unique TCR beta sequences were found among them.

Study findings and constraints: Segments of the TCR beta V type were, in most cases, productive about 90% or about 30% of the time in an earlier analysis. The classifier was said to identify cytomegalovirus status with high specificity and sensitivity.

The J segment lost 4 bases and the V segment lost 9 bases, leaving 7 bases of the junction unmatched. CDR3 length equals 14 residues. Germline values: CDR1 SNHLY, CDR2 FYNNEI. In the PCR, 60 Vbeta and 13 Jbeta primers were used. Only in-frame clones appear in the TCRdb table, and some are missing; sequencing was by immunoSEQ multiplex PCR. The table has 150,000 to 200,000 clones, about three quarters seen once. Donors in the study were healthy people who gave bone marrow. This clonotype originated in a woman between 35 and 50 years old in good health and CMV-seronegative. The specimen was PBMCs. The chain carries TRBV2 and TRBJ1-1, with 11 positions matching TRBD1. The CDR3 loop reads CASGQGAGTTEAFF. DNA of the CDR3: TGTGCCAGTGGACAGGGGGCTGGGACCACTGAAGCTTTCTTT. The whole variable domain, remainder taken from reference TRBV2 and TRBJ1-1, is EPEVTQTPSHQVTQMGQEVILRCVPISNHLYFYWYRQILGQKVEFLVSFYNNEISEKSEIFDDQFSVERPDGSNFTLKIRSTKLEDSAMYFCASGQGAGTTEAFFGQGTRLTVV.